The present T cell receptor beta chain was sequenced within a study of blood T cell repertoires in COVID-19. Whole-study context: Sites across the United States, Italy and Spain contributed samples from acute and convalescent COVID-19. In each case, the material was cDNA or gDNA derived from T cells, B-cell-depleted T cells, or PBMCs.

How the authors handled the data: How many nucleated cells were present was estimated from reference gene primer amplification. Sequenced by immunoSEQ multiplex PCR; TCRdb stores in-frame clones only, minus some. V, J and clone size derive from that table, while D and trimming were established from the DNA sequence. The sample lists about 70,000 clones, roughly four fifths seen once, with approximately 0.8% in the top ten. The CDR3 is 16 residues long. The J segment lost 4 bases and the V segment lost 5 bases, leaving 7 bases of the junction unmatched. Looked up from germline, CDR1 is LNHDA and CDR2 is SQIVND (reference sequence). A word on this clone: At the DNA level, this CDR3 is encoded by other sequences in the same sample as well.

The sequence was collected from a woman aged 65 to 85 with acute or convalescent COVID-19. The gene calls are TRBV19 and TRBJ2-6, with 8 bases identical to TRBD1. Material: peripheral blood. The CDR3 region is CASSPRTGSGANVLTF. The CDR3 nucleotides are TGTGCCAGTAGTCCCAGGACAGGGTCCGGGGCCAACGTCCTGACTTTC.